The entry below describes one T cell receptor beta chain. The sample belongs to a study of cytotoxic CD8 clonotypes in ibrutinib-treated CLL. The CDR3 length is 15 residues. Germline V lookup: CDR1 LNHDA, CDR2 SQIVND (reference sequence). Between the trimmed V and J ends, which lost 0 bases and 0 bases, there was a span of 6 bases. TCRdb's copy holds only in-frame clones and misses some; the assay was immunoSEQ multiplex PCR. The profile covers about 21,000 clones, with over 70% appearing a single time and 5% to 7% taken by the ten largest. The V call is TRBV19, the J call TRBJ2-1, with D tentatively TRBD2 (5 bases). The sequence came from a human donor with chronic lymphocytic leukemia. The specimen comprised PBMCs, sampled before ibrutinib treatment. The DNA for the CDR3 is TGTGCCAGTAGTATAGAAGGGAGCTCCTACAATGAGCAGTTCTTC. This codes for CASSIEGSSYNEQFF.